This T cell receptor (beta chain) was documented in a study of tumour-infiltrating T cells in Burkitt lymphoma (TCRdb year 2020). For the wider study: TCR repertoire data were correlated with clinical outcome; productive clonality predicted overall and progression-free survival, independent of established prognosticators including age at diagnosis.

Ends trimmed: V by 6 bases, J by 5 bases; bases unmatched to a gene: 6. The CDR3 runs 14 residues from the cysteine to the phenylalanine. Only CDR3 DNA remains: 42 bases, in frame from the first base. From the germline V gene, CDR1 is MNHEY and CDR2 is SVGAGI. Note on this clone: Its specific antigen is unknown. Base quality data are lacking; no much larger clone is found one base away.

The library was generated by the immunoSEQ multiplex PCR assay. TCRdb stores this immuneACCESS table with in-frame sequences only. Part of the clones is absent; in the studies checked, under half of the shortfall reflects unresolved V genes, and no reason is known for the rest. This sample is represented by approximately 15,000 clones; 30% of them were singletons. Together, the top ten hold around 6.4% of the sample. The sequence links TRBV6-5 to TRBJ1-4; 7 bases in the junction line up with TRBD1. Sequenced sample: tumor tissue. This clonotype was obtained from a human donor with diffuse large B-cell lymphoma. The nucleotide sequence reads TGTGCCAGCAGGCCAGGGGGAGTCAATGAAAAACTGTTTTTT. It is translated as CASRPGGVNEKLFF.